A selection of T cell receptor beta chains follows, all from one sample in a study of T-cell memory formation after mild COVID-19. From the 5' RACE reads, TCRdb called clonotypes with MiXCR, one entry per CDR3 protein. The sample lists roughly 560,000 distinct CDR3 sequences; roughly 21% were seen once. The sample consisted of PBMCs or a T cell subset sorted from them (not recorded which). The receptor source for this set is an adult woman who had mild COVID-19 (a few samples of this study predate the infection). Cell type and time point are not known. Each CDR3 is given with its conserved first and last residue. Fields, in order: clone size, J gene, V gene, D gene, CDR3 DNA, CDR3 protein. A D gene is named only where the DNA matches it firmly. Clone size is given for some rows only: seen once, a few or many times, or a class if the clone is expanded.

abundance: few; j_gene: TRBJ2-3; v_gene: TRBV9; d_gene: NA; CDR3nt: TGTGCCAGCAGCGACCAAGTAGCACAGCGCGCGCAGTATTTT; CDR3aa: CASSDQVAQRAQYF
abundance: few; j_gene: TRBJ2-1; v_gene: TRBV7-2; d_gene: NA; CDR3nt: TGTGCCAGCAGCTTATGGAGGTTGGGTTTGGGTGAGCAGTTCTTC; CDR3aa: CASSLWRLGLGEQFF
abundance: many; j_gene: TRBJ2-1; v_gene: TRBV5-1; d_gene: TRBD1; CDR3nt: TGCGCCAGCAGCTTGGGGACAGGACTTTCCTACAATGAGCAGTTCTTC; CDR3aa: CASSLGTGLSYNEQFF
abundance: NA; j_gene: TRBJ1-1; v_gene: TRBV5-1; d_gene: NA; CDR3nt: TGCGCCAGCAGCTCGGGGCCGGGAGCCAGAGTTGAAGCTTTCTTT; CDR3aa: CASSSGPGARVEAFF
abundance: few; j_gene: TRBJ2-2; v_gene: TRBV6-6; d_gene: NA; CDR3nt: TGTGCCAGCGTTCACGGACGGAACGGGGAGCTGTTTTTT; CDR3aa: CASVHGRNGELFF
abundance: NA; j_gene: TRBJ2-7; v_gene: TRBV12-3/TRBV12-4; d_gene: TRBD1; CDR3nt: TGTGCCAGCAGTTTTGGACAGGGGGGGGCCTTGAACGAGCAGTACTTC; CDR3aa: CASSFGQGGALNEQYF
abundance: NA; j_gene: TRBJ2-1; v_gene: TRBV5-6; d_gene: NA; CDR3nt: TGTGCCAGCAGCTGGGGCACCGGGACCCCGATAGACGATGAGCAGTTCTTC; CDR3aa: CASSWGTGTPIDDEQFF
abundance: NA; j_gene: TRBJ2-7; v_gene: TRBV29-1; d_gene: TRBD2; CDR3nt: TGCAGCGTTGCCCTCGGGACTAGCTCCTACGAGCAGTACTTC; CDR3aa: CSVALGTSSYEQYF
abundance: once; j_gene: TRBJ1-1; v_gene: TRBV2; d_gene: NA; CDR3nt: TGTGCCAGCGGGGGGGGGCTGAACACTGAAGCTTTCTTT; CDR3aa: CASGGGLNTEAFF
abundance: NA; j_gene: TRBJ2-7; v_gene: TRBV2; d_gene: NA; CDR3nt: TGTGCCAGCAGTGAAGATGGGGGGAGCTACGAGCAGTACTTC; CDR3aa: CASSEDGGSYEQYF
abundance: few; j_gene: TRBJ1-4; v_gene: TRBV20-1; d_gene: TRBD1; CDR3nt: TGCAGTGCTACCGCTGGACAGGGGCGGGCTAATGAAAAACTGTTTTTT; CDR3aa: CSATAGQGRANEKLFF
abundance: NA; j_gene: TRBJ2-5; v_gene: TRBV7-2; d_gene: NA; CDR3nt: TGTGCCAGCAGCTTAGCCCCCACAGGGCAAGAGACCCAGTACTTC; CDR3aa: CASSLAPTGQETQYF
abundance: few; j_gene: TRBJ1-1; v_gene: TRBV7-3; d_gene: NA; CDR3nt: TGTGCCAGCAGCTCCAGCATGAACACTGAAGCTTTCTTT; CDR3aa: CASSSSMNTEAFF
abundance: few; j_gene: TRBJ1-1; v_gene: TRBV7-9; d_gene: NA; CDR3nt: TGTGCCAGCAGCTTAAAGGGGTCGGACACTGAAGCTTTCTTT; CDR3aa: CASSLKGSDTEAFF
abundance: NA; j_gene: TRBJ1-4; v_gene: TRBV18; d_gene: NA; CDR3nt: TGTGCCAGCTCACCATCCCTAGGAATCCAGTCTGAAAAACTGTTTTTT; CDR3aa: CASSPSLGIQSEKLFF
abundance: NA; j_gene: TRBJ1-5; v_gene: TRBV6-5; d_gene: NA; CDR3nt: TGTGCCAGCAGTTACTCGGCGGATAGCAATCAGCCCCAGCATTTT; CDR3aa: CASSYSADSNQPQHF
abundance: NA; j_gene: TRBJ2-5; v_gene: TRBV5-1; d_gene: TRBD2; CDR3nt: TGCGCCAGCAGCTTCTCTAGCGGGGGGCAGACCCAGTACTTC; CDR3aa: CASSFSSGGQTQYF
abundance: few; j_gene: TRBJ2-3; v_gene: TRBV3-1; d_gene: NA; CDR3nt: TGTGCCAGCAGCCAAGACCCGTTAAAGTACTCCTCTAGCACAGATACGCAGTATTTT; CDR3aa: CASSQDPLKYSSSTDTQYF
abundance: few; j_gene: TRBJ1-4; v_gene: TRBV12-3/TRBV12-4; d_gene: NA; CDR3nt: TGTGCCAGCAGCCCGGGCACCGTAAGCGGCGAAAAACTGTTTTTT; CDR3aa: CASSPGTVSGEKLFF
abundance: NA; j_gene: TRBJ1-5; v_gene: TRBV30; d_gene: NA; CDR3nt: TGTGCCTGGAGTGTAGGAGGTCAGCCCCAGCATTTT; CDR3aa: CAWSVGGQPQHF
abundance: NA; j_gene: TRBJ2-3; v_gene: TRBV25-1; d_gene: TRBD2; CDR3nt: TGTGCCAGCAGTGAATTTAGCGGGGGGACCACAGATACGCAGTATTTT; CDR3aa: CASSEFSGGTTDTQYF
abundance: NA; j_gene: TRBJ1-4; v_gene: TRBV15; d_gene: NA; CDR3nt: TGTGCCACCAGCAGAGTGCACAGGGACGATGAAAAACTGATTTTT; CDR3aa: CATSRVHRDDEKLIF
abundance: few; j_gene: TRBJ2-3; v_gene: TRBV7-9; d_gene: NA; CDR3nt: TGTGCCAGCAGCTTATCATACCTTAGCACAGATACGCAGTATTTT; CDR3aa: CASSLSYLSTDTQYF
abundance: NA; j_gene: TRBJ2-1; v_gene: TRBV5-1; d_gene: TRBD1; CDR3nt: TGCGCCAGCAGGCCGGGACAGGCTTACAATGAGCAGTTCTTC; CDR3aa: CASRPGQAYNEQFF
abundance: NA; j_gene: TRBJ2-7; v_gene: TRBV11-3; d_gene: NA; CDR3nt: TGTGCCAGCAGCCTGGGTCCAGACTCGTCCTACGAGCAGTACTTC; CDR3aa: CASSLGPDSSYEQYF
abundance: few; j_gene: TRBJ1-3; v_gene: TRBV29-1; d_gene: NA; CDR3nt: TGCAGCGTTGTAAGGCATGGGAACACCATATATTTT; CDR3aa: CSVVRHGNTIYF
abundance: NA; j_gene: TRBJ2-6; v_gene: TRBV5-1; d_gene: NA; CDR3nt: TGCGCCAGCACCTCGGACAACGTCCTGACTTTC; CDR3aa: CASTSDNVLTF
abundance: NA; j_gene: TRBJ2-1; v_gene: TRBV24-1; d_gene: NA; CDR3nt: TGTGCCACCAGTGACTCGGACGGGAGATCCTACAATGAGCAGTTCTTC; CDR3aa: CATSDSDGRSYNEQFF
abundance: NA; j_gene: TRBJ1-1; v_gene: TRBV30; d_gene: NA; CDR3nt: TGTGCCTGGAGTCCCAGCGACTTGGCAGGAGGGTTCGGTGAAGCTTTCTTT; CDR3aa: CAWSPSDLAGGFGEAFF
abundance: few; j_gene: TRBJ2-7; v_gene: TRBV6-1; d_gene: NA; CDR3nt: TGTGCCAGCAGTTCTCCTAGCGCCACCTACGAGCAGTACTTC; CDR3aa: CASSSPSATYEQYF
abundance: NA; j_gene: TRBJ2-1; v_gene: TRBV29-1; d_gene: NA; CDR3nt: TGCAGCGCCGCCCAGGAAAGTGAGCAGTTCTTC; CDR3aa: CSAAQESEQFF
abundance: NA; j_gene: TRBJ2-5; v_gene: TRBV20-1; d_gene: NA; CDR3nt: TGCAGTGCTTTCATGGTTGGGGCTGCGGAGACCCAGTACTTC; CDR3aa: CSAFMVGAAETQYF
abundance: many; j_gene: TRBJ2-7; v_gene: TRBV7-2; d_gene: TRBD2; CDR3nt: TGTGCCAGCAGCGAGGGGGGACTAGCGGGAGGTAACGAGCAGTACTTC; CDR3aa: CASSEGGLAGGNEQYF
abundance: NA; j_gene: TRBJ2-1; v_gene: TRBV3-1; d_gene: TRBD1; CDR3nt: TGTGCCAGCAGCCAAGGTCCCGGGACAGGGCGCGGGGAGGAGCAGTTCTTC; CDR3aa: CASSQGPGTGRGEEQFF
abundance: once; j_gene: TRBJ2-6; v_gene: TRBV30; d_gene: NA; CDR3nt: TGTGCCTGGAGAACCTCTGGGGCCAACGTCCTGACTTTC; CDR3aa: CAWRTSGANVLTF
abundance: few; j_gene: TRBJ2-5; v_gene: TRBV20-1; d_gene: TRBD2; CDR3nt: TGCAGTGCTAGAGCCTCTCATAGCGGGAGGGGGACGAGCCAAGAGACCCAGTACTTC; CDR3aa: CSARASHSGRGTSQETQYF
abundance: few; j_gene: TRBJ2-7; v_gene: TRBV14; d_gene: NA; CDR3nt: TGTGCCAGCAGCCAATTTTTTTCCTACGAGCAGTACTTC; CDR3aa: CASSQFFSYEQYF
abundance: many; j_gene: TRBJ2-2; v_gene: TRBV4-2; d_gene: TRBD2; CDR3nt: TGTGCCAGCAGCCCCCCAGCGGGAGTGAACACCGGGGAGCTGTTTTTT; CDR3aa: CASSPPAGVNTGELFF
abundance: NA; j_gene: TRBJ1-1; v_gene: TRBV7-9; d_gene: NA; CDR3nt: TGTGCCCACGAGAAACTGGGGAGTCCGAACACTGAAGCTTTTTTT; CDR3aa: CAHEKLGSPNTEAFF
abundance: NA; j_gene: TRBJ2-2; v_gene: TRBV24-1; d_gene: NA; CDR3nt: TGTGCCACCAGTGATTTGACCGGGACCCACAACACCGGGGAGCTGTTTTTT; CDR3aa: CATSDLTGTHNTGELFF
abundance: few; j_gene: TRBJ2-2; v_gene: TRBV6-5; d_gene: TRBD2; CDR3nt: TGTGCCAGCAACGGACTAGCGGGAGGCTGGTCCGGGGAGCTGTTTTTT; CDR3aa: CASNGLAGGWSGELFF
abundance: NA; j_gene: TRBJ1-2; v_gene: TRBV10-2; d_gene: NA; CDR3nt: TGCGCCAGCAGTGAGTCGGGGGGCGCTGGCTATGGCTACACCTTC; CDR3aa: CASSESGGAGYGYTF